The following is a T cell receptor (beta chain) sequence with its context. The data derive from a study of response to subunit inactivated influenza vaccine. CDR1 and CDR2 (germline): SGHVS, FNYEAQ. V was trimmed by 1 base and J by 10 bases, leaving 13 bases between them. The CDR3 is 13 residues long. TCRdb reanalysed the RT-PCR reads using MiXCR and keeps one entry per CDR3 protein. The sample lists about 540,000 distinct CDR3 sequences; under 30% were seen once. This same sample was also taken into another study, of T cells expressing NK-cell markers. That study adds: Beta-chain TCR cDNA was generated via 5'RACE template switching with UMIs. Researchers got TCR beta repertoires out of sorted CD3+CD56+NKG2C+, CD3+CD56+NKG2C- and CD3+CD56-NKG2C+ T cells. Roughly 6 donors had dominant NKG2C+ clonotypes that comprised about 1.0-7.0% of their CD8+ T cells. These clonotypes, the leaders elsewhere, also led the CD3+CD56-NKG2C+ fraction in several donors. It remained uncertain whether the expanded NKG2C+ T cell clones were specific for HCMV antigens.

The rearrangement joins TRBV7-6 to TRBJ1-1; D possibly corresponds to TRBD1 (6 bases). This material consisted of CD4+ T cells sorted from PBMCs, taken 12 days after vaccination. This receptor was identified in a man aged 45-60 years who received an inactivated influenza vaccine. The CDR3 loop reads CASSLDTGGRAFF. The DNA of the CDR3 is TGTGCCAGCAGCTTAGACACGGGGGGGCGAGCTTTCTTT.